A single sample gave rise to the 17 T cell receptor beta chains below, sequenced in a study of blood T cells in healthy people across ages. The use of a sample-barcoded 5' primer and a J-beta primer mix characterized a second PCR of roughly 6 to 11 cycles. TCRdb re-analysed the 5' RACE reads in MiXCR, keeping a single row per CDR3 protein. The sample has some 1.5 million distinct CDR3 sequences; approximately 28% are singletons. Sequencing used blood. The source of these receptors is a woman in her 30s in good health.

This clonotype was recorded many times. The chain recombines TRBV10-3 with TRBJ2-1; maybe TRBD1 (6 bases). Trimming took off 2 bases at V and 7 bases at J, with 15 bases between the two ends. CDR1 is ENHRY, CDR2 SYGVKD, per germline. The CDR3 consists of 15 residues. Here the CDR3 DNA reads TGTGCCATCAGTGAGGAGGCAGGGGCAGTTAATGAGCAGTTCTTC. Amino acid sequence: CAISEEAGAVNEQFF.

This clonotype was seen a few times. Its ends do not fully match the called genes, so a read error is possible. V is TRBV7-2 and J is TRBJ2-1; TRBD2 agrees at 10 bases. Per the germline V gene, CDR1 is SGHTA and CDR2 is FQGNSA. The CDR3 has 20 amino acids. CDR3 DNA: TGTGCCAGTAGCTTGAAGACTAGCGGGCTCCATGGGAGCTCCTCCAATGAGCAGTTCTTC. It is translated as CASSLKTSGLHGSSSNEQFF. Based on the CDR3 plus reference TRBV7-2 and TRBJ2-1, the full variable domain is GAGVSQSPSNKVTEKGKDVELRCDPISGHTALYWYRQSLGQGLEFLIYFQGNSAPDKSGLPSDRFSAERTGGSVSTLTIQRTQQEDSAVYLCASSLKTSGLHGSSSNEQFFGPGTRLTVL.

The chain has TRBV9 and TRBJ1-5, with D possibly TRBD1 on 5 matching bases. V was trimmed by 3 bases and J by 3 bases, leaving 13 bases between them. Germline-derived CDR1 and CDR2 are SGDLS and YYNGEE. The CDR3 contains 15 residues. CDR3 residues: CASSASGGFNQPQHF. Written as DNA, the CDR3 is TGTGCCAGCAGCGCATCTGGGGGATTCAATCAGCCCCAGCATTTT.

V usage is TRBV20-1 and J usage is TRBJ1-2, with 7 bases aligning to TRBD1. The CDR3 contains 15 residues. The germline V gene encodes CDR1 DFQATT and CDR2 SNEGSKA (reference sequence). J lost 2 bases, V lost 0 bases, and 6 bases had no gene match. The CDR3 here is CSARDLGQANYGYTF. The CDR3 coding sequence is TGCAGTGCTAGAGATCTCGGACAGGCAAACTATGGCTACACCTTC.

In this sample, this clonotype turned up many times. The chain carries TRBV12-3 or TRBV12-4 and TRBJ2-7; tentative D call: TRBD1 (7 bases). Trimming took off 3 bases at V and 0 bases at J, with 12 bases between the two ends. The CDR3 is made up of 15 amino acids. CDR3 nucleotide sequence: TGTGCCAGCAGTTTTCGGCAGGGGGGCTCCTACGAGCAGTACTTC. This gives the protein CASSFRQGGSYEQYF.

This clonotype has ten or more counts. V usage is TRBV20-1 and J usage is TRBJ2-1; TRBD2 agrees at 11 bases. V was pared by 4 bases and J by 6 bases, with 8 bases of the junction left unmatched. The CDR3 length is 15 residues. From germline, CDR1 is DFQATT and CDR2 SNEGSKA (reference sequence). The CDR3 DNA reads TGCAGTGCTAAAGAAGGGACTAGCGGCCTCAATGAGCAGTTCTTC. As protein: CSAKEGTSGLNEQFF.

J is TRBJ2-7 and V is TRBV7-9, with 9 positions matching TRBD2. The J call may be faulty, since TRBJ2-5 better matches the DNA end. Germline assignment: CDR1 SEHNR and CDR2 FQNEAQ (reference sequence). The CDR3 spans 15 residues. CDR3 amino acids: CASSFVLAGRETQYF. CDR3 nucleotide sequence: TGTGCCAGCAGCTTTGTCCTAGCGGGAAGAGAGACCCAGTACTTC.

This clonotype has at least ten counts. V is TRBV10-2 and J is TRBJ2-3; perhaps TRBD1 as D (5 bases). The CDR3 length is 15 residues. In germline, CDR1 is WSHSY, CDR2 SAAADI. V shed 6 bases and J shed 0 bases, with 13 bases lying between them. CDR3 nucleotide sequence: TGCGCCAGCAGGGTGGGGCTACTTAGCACAGATACGCAGTATTTT. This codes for CASRVGLLSTDTQYF.

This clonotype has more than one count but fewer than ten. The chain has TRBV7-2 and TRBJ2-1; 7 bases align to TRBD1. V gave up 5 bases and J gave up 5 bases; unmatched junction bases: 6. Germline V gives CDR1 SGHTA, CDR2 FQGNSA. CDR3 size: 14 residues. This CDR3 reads CASSQYRGDNEQFF. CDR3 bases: TGTGCCAGCAGCCAATACAGGGGTGACAATGAGCAGTTCTTC.

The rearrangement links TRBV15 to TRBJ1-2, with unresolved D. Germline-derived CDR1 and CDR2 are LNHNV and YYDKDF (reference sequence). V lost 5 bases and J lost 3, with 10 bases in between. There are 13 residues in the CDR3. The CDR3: CATSVTRYYGYTF. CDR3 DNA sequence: TGTGCCACCAGCGTCACACGATACTATGGCTACACCTTC.

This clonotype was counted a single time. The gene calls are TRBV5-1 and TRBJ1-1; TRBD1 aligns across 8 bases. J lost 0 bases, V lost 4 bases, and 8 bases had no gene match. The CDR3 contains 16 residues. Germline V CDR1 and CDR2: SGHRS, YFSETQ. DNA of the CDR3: TGCGCCAGCAGCCAAGGACAGGGAACCCTGAACACTGAAGCTTTCTTT. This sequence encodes CASSQGQGTLNTEAFF.

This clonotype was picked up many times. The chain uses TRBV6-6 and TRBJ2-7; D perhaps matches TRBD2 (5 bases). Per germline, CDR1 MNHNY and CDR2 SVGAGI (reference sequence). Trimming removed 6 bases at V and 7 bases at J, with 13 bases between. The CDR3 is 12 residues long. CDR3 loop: CASSPGGWEQYF. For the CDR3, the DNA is TGTGCCAGCAGCCCCGGCGGGTGGGAGCAGTACTTC.

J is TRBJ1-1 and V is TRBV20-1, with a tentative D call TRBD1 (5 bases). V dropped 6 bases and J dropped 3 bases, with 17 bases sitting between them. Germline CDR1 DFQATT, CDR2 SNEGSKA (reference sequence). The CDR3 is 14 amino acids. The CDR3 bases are TGCAGTGCCCCACCCCTATTAGGGGACACTGAAGCTTTCTTT. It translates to CSAPPLLGDTEAFF.

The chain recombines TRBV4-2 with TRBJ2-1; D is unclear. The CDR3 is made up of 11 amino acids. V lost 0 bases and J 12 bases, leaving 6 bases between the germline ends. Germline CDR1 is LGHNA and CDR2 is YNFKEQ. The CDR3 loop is CASSQDVGQFF. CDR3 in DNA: TGTGCCAGCAGCCAAGATGTTGGGCAGTTCTTC.

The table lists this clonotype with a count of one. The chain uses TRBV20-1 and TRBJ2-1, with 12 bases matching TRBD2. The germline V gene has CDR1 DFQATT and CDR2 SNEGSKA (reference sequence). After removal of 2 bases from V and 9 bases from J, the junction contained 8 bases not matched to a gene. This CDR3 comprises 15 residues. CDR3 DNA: TGCAGTGCTAGATCACTAGCGGGAGGCAGCCGTGAGCAGTTCTTC. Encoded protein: CSARSLAGGSREQFF.

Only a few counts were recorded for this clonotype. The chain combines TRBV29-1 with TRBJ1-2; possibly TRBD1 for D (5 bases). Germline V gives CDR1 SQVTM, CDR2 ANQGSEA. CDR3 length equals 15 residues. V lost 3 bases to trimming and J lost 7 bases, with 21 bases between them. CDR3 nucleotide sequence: TGCAGCGTTGAGGATCCGGTCAGATGGGGGTCTGGCTACACCTTC. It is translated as CSVEDPVRWGSGYTF.

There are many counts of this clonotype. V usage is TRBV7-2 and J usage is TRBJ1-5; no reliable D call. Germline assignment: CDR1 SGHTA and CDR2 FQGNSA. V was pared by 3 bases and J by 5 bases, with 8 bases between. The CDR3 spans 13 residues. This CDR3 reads CASSFEGYQPQHF. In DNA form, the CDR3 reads TGTGCCAGCAGCTTTGAAGGTTATCAGCCCCAGCATTTT.